This TCR beta chain is drawn from a study of T cells in Graves' hyperthyroidism and ophthalmopathy. The study's findings and limits: Most clonotypes expanded in the thyroid (above 0.001) were also present in blood.

TCR beta CDR3 sequences were amplified from RNA transcripts. A set of HTBI primers served as the primers for a first-round RT-PCR of the TCR CDR3. TCRdb passed the multiplex PCR reads through MiXCR, listing each CDR3 protein once. The repertoire has around 350,000 distinct CDR3 sequences, over 15% of them found once; the top ten carry approximately 4%. Remarks on this clonotype: Its antigen remains unknown.

The CDR3 extends over 16 amino acids. Germline loops: CDR1 DFQATT, CDR2 SNEGSKA (reference sequence). Between the trimmed V and J ends, which lost 0 bases and 1 base, there was a span of 15 bases. If no ophthalmopathy progression occurred within 18 months, Graves' hyperthyroidism was stable. Not enrolled were patients with uncontrolled infection, other autoimmune disease, pregnancy or lactation. Diagnosis rested on symptoms, serum thyroxine and TRAb, thyroid ultrasound, and orbital computed tomography. Input material: blood. The clonotype was recovered from a woman under 30 with Graves' hyperthyroidism. The V call is TRBV20-1, the J call TRBJ1-1; weak D call: TRBD1 (5 bases). The CDR3 here is CSARDGLKTGNTEAFF. CDR3 bases: TGCAGTGCTAGAGATGGGTTAAAAACAGGGAACACTGAAGCTTTCTTT.